Listed below are T cell receptor beta chains from one sample, sequenced in a study of ipilimumab plus nivolumab after autologous stem cell transplantation. Here immunoSEQ multiplex PCR was the method, and the copy in TCRdb shows in-frame clones only, minus some. Altogether under 20,000 clones are present, approximately 80% being singletons, with the ten largest covering roughly a third. Source: PBMCs, taken in a trial of ipilimumab plus nivolumab as post-transplant consolidation. Every receptor here comes from a male donor with diffuse large B-cell lymphoma. The conserved cysteine and the conserved F or W are not part of the CDR3 here.

TRBJ2-2 | TRBV7-9 | ASSRRTGLGAGELF
TRBJ2-5 | TRBV5-4 | ASSLGRGQQETQY
TRBJ1-3 | TRBV7-3 | ASRVLSSGESGNTIY
TRBJ2-2 | TRBV5-1 | ASSLRQASNTGELF
TRBJ1-6 | TRBV27 | ASSFFPPQGQNNSPLH
TRBJ2-1 | TRBV11-1 | ASSLQGAAFGEQF
TRBJ2-1 | TRBV11-3 | ASSTQGNDEQF
TRBJ1-2 | TRBV9 | ASSGHSGDGGYGYT
TRBJ1-3 | TRBV5-5 | ASSLSGGVGNTIY
TRBJ2-1 | TRBV11-3 | ASSLMTSGYNEQF
TRBJ1-1 | TRBV6-1 | ASVPWGAEAF
TRBJ2-1 | TRBV7-6 | ASSLNGEQF
TRBJ2-3 | TRBV18 | ASSFIDTDTQY
TRBJ1-5 | TRBV15 | ATSVGRGSNQPQH
TRBJ1-6 | TRBV10-2 | ASRDADNSPLH
TRBJ2-7 | TRBV29-1 | SVEGANERGVREQY
TRBJ2-7 | TRBV6-5 | ASSAQAGGSYEQY
TRBJ2-7 | TRBV6-5 | ASSYSKRGFDEQY
TRBJ2-7 | TRBV5-8 | ASSLVGGTVPYEQY
TRBJ2-3 | TRBV7-9 | ASSYRDTQY
TRBJ2-3 | TRBV29-1 | SVDGLAGPLNPDTQY
TRBJ2-3 | TRBV5-1 | ASSLQTSGADTQY
TRBJ2-2 | TRBV9 | ASSAGVSGELF
TRBJ1-5 | TRBV28 | ASSFPGGYQPQH
TRBJ1-5 | TRBV6-5 | ASRTGDQPQH
TRBJ1-1 | TRBV11-3 | ASSLAGTGMYTEAF
TRBJ1-6 | TRBV7-9 | ASSSGAGNSPLH
TRBJ1-3 | TRBV13 | ASSLGDESSGNTIY
TRBJ1-1 | TRBV18 | ASSPTGKMNTEAF
TRBJ1-4 | TRBV5-6 | ASSRTGAQGEKLF
TRBJ2-5 | TRBV5-8 | ASSLSGGRQETQY
TRBJ2-1 | TRBV5-1 | ASSLSESSYNEQF
TRBJ2-7 | TRBV5-1 | ASSLDPGTPSSYEQY
TRBJ2-1 | TRBV5-4 | ASSLRTSGYNEQF
TRBJ2-1 | TRBV30 | AWSLAASYNEQF
TRBJ1-6 | TRBV7-8 | ASSISDRDSPLH
TRBJ2-7 | TRBV5-1 | ASSLTGGGYEQY
TRBJ2-1 | TRBV2 | ASLPAENNEQF
TRBJ2-1 | TRBV5-6 | ASSPIGRAPGTGEQF
TRBJ2-5 | TRBV5-4 | ASSLDLTRGETQY
TRBJ2-7 | TRBV7-2 | ASSSSGDIPEQY
TRBJ2-1 | TRBV5-1 | ASSFGTGTYNEQF
TRBJ2-1 | TRBV5-4 | ASSNRQGIGNEQF
TRBJ2-5 | TRBV5-6 | ASSLGVGVRTQY
TRBJ1-1 | TRBV30 | AWSVGTGTEAF
TRBJ2-3 | TRBV27 | ASSPTSGGADTQY
TRBJ1-6 | TRBV7-9 | ASSPESRSPLH
TRBJ1-6 | TRBV7-2 | ASSGADSSPLH
TRBJ1-6 | TRBV7-9 | ASSPLGGRGNSPLH
TRBJ2-3 | TRBV11-3 | ASGGALTDTQY
TRBJ1-2 | TRBV21-1 | ASSKKGDPTNYGYT
TRBJ2-3 | TRBV5-4 | ASSAGLAGGPGTQY
TRBJ2-3 | TRBV16 | ASSRGDTQY
TRBJ1-2 | TRBV6-1 | ASSRTDGALWDT
TRBJ2-7 | TRBV19 | ASSPRGETFAQY
TRBJ2-6 | TRBV7-9 | ASPLSRGARANVLT